A selection of T cell receptor beta chains follows, all from one sample in a study of shared clonotypes between healthy human individuals. TCRdb's copy holds only in-frame clones and misses some; the assay was immunoSEQ multiplex PCR. The profile covers some 1 million clones, with about 70% appearing a single time and about 1.5% taken by the ten largest. The sequencing sample was made of memory CD4+ T cells sorted from blood. The receptor source for this set is a man aged 18 to 29 in good health. CDR3s include the opening cysteine and the closing phenylalanine or tryptophan. D genes are given only for firm matches. Clone size, where shown, is once, few, many, or a class for clones that have expanded.

NA | TRBJ2-7 | TRBD1 | TRBV5-1 | TGCGCCAGCAGCTCCAGGACAGGGGGCGACGAGCAGTACTTC | CASSSRTGGDEQYF
NA | TRBJ1-4 | NA | TRBV19 | TGTGCCAGTAGTAGTTCACAGGGATTCTTTAATGAAAAACTGTTTTTT | CASSSSQGFFNEKLFF
NA | TRBJ1-2 | NA | TRBV29-1 | TGCAGCGTGGAGCAGGGATCGGGCTACACCTTC | CSVEQGSGYTF
once | TRBJ1-2 | NA | TRBV4-1 | TGCGCCAGCAGCCAACTTTTTTCCGGGACCGCATATGGCTACACCTTC | CASSQLFSGTAYGYTF
NA | TRBJ2-1 | NA | TRBV18 | TGTGCCAGCTCACCACCGCACAGGGAAGGTGAGCAGTTCTTC | CASSPPHREGEQFF
NA | TRBJ1-6 | NA | TRBV7-2 | TGTGCCAGCAGCCGGGGGAGCTCCTATAATTCACCCCTCCACTTT | CASSRGSSYNSPLHF
NA | TRBJ2-2 | NA | TRBV6-5 | TGTGCCAGCAGGGGGGGGAACACCGGGGAGCTGTTTTTT | CASRGGNTGELFF
few | TRBJ2-5 | NA | TRBV18 | TGTGCCAGCTCACCACGGGAAGAGACCCAGTACTTC | CASSPREETQYF
NA | TRBJ1-2 | TRBD1 | TRBV5-1 | TGCGCCAGCAGCTCTACAGGGGGCGCGGACTACACCTTC | CASSSTGGADYTF
NA | TRBJ2-5 | TRBD2 | TRBV10-3 | TGTGCCATCAGTAGCGGGGCCCAAGAGACCCAGTACTTC | CAISSGAQETQYF
NA | TRBJ2-5 | NA | TRBV29-1 | TGCAGCGTTGATAACACCAACTCGTACCAAGAGACCCAGTACTTC | CSVDNTNSYQETQYF
few | TRBJ1-1 | NA | TRBV7-9 | TGTGCCAGCAGCGCTCAAGAGAACACTGAAGCTTTCTTT | CASSAQENTEAFF
NA | TRBJ1-1 | TRBD1 | TRBV5-1 | TGCGCCAGCAGCTCAACAGGGGGCCTGAACACTGAAGCTTTCTTT | CASSSTGGLNTEAFF
few | TRBJ1-1 | TRBD1 | TRBV7-8 | TGTGCCAGCAACCGGGACAGACTCATGAACACTGAAGCTTTCTTT | CASNRDRLMNTEAFF
NA | TRBJ1-3 | NA | TRBV7-9 | TGTGCCAGCAGCTTAACCGATTACTCTGGAAACACCATATATTTT | CASSLTDYSGNTIYF
few | TRBJ1-4 | TRBD1 | TRBV5-6 | TGTGCCAGCAGCGTGGGACAGATGTTTCCAACTAATGAAAAACTGTTTTTT | CASSVGQMFPTNEKLFF
NA | TRBJ2-3 | NA | TRBV7-6 | TGTGCCAGCAGCTTACTGGCCAGCGATACGAAGTATTTT | CASSLLASDTKYF
NA | TRBJ2-7 | TRBD2 | TRBV7-2 | TGTGCCAGCAGCTTAGCAGCGGGAGTAGGCGAGCAGTACTTC | CASSLAAGVGEQYF
once | TRBJ1-2 | TRBD1 | TRBV9 | TGTGCCAGCAGCGTTACAGGGGTAAATGGCTACACCTTC | CASSVTGVNGYTF
NA | TRBJ2-1 | NA | TRBV6-6 | TGTGCCAGCAGTTACCCCTTGGGGGCCTACAATGAGCAGTTCTTC | CASSYPLGAYNEQFF
NA | TRBJ2-7 | NA | TRBV29-1 | TGCAGCGTGGGGGCCGAAAGGCGGTCCTACGGGCAGTACTTC | CSVGAERRSYGQYF
NA | TRBJ2-5 | NA | TRBV11-3 | TGTGCCAGCAGCTTAAACCTTAAAGAGACCCAGTACTTC | CASSLNLKETQYF
NA | TRBJ2-1 | NA | TRBV4-1 | TGCGCCAGCAGCCCGGTTTATGATGAGCAGTTCTTC | CASSPVYDEQFF
NA | TRBJ1-3 | TRBD1 | TRBV30 | TGTGCCTGGAGTGTAGCAGGGGGACGTGGTGGAAACACCATATATTTT | CAWSVAGGRGGNTIYF
NA | TRBJ1-1 | NA | TRBV5-6 | TGTGCCAGCCTCCGCGGAGGGGTGAACACTGAAGCTTTCTTT | CASLRGGVNTEAFF
NA | TRBJ1-5 | NA | TRBV6-1 | TGTGCCAGCAGGGCGCAGAGGGCTGGGGATCAGCCCCAGCATTTT | CASRAQRAGDQPQHF
NA | TRBJ2-1 | TRBD1 | TRBV9 | TGTGCCAGCAGCACCCGGACAGGCTACAATGAGCAGTTCTTC | CASSTRTGYNEQFF